A single sample is the source of the 5 T cell receptor beta chains below, sequenced in a study of T cell changes during pregnancy in multiple sclerosis (dated by TCRdb to 2018 to 2020). Libraries were prepared through the immunoSEQ multiplex PCR assay. The immuneACCESS repertoire file appears here via TCRdb, limited to in-frame rearrangements. These files lack a portion of the clones; in checked studies, under half of the deficit traces to unresolved V genes, and the cause of the others is not known. The sample yields 35,000 or so clones; roughly 93% were counted once. In total, the top ten clones hold approximately 4.5% of the sample. This specimen consisted of peripheral blood, obtained in the second trimester of pregnancy. These receptors originate from a female donor in good health, enrolled as a control in a pregnancy study.

V gene TRBV27 combines with J gene TRBJ2-1, with a weak D call TRBD2 (5 bases). The V gene lost 3 bases and the J gene lost 5 bases, with 8 bases spanning the gap. Germline V lookup: CDR1 MNHEY, CDR2 SMNVEV (reference sequence). This CDR3 has 13 amino acids. CDR3 nucleotide sequence: TGTGCCAGCAGTTTTTGGGGAGACAATGAGCAGTTCTTC. This encodes CASSFWGDNEQFF.

V usage is TRBV6-1 and J usage is TRBJ2-3, with 9 bases fitting TRBD1. From germline, CDR1 is MNHNS and CDR2 SASEGT. V dropped 7 bases and J dropped 2; count of bases not matched to a gene: 7. The CDR3 length is 15 residues. CDR3 region: CASNRDRATTDTQYF. As DNA, the CDR3 is TGTGCCAGCAACAGGGACAGGGCCACCACAGATACGCAGTATTTT.

The V gene is TRBV7-2, the J gene TRBJ2-7; D ambiguous. The CDR3 runs 14 residues. CDR1 and CDR2 from the germline V gene are SGHTA and FQGNSA. V was cut by 5 bases and J by 7 bases, with 18 bases left in between. The DNA for the CDR3 is TGTGCCAGCAGCCCCATCTCCCCGCCGGTAGAGCAGTACTTC. Its translation: CASSPISPPVEQYF.

The V and J genes are TRBV5-1 and TRBJ2-7, with 9 bases matching TRBD1. The CDR3 has 15 residues. CDR1 is SGHRS and CDR2 is YFSETQ in the germline V gene. With V trimmed by 4 bases and J by 5 bases, 10 bases remained unmatched. In DNA form, the CDR3 reads TGCGCCAGCAGCGCCGCGGGACAGGGTTCCAACGAGCAGTACTTC. This gives the protein CASSAAGQGSNEQYF.

The chain is built from TRBV7-2 and TRBJ1-5, with 8 nucleotides matching TRBD1. V was clipped by 5 bases and J by 8 bases; unmatched bases: 14. The CDR3 contains 16 residues. Per germline, CDR1 SGHTA and CDR2 FQGNSA. The chain's CDR3 is CASSPRTGFEIKPQHF. CDR3 DNA sequence: TGTGCCAGCAGCCCTAGGACAGGGTTTGAGATTAAGCCCCAGCATTTT.